The following is a T cell receptor beta chain sequence with its context. Antigen: not known. This CDR3 spans 16 amino acids. V lost 0 bases to trimming and J lost 0 bases, with 10 bases between them. CDR1 is SGHRS and CDR2 is YFSETQ in the germline V gene. These data are taken from a study of blood T cells in healthy people across ages. Then a second PCR, running roughly 6 to 12 cycles, was carried out with a sample-barcoded 5' primer and a J-beta primer mix. TCRdb ran MiXCR on the 5' RACE reads and lists one entry per CDR3 protein. The table includes 650,000 to 1,000,000 distinct CDR3 sequences, 35% to 40% detected once. Study results and caveats: Donor CMV status, an unknown factor, possibly confounded changes in expanded clonotypes. PBMCs left unsorted prevented a conclusive naive versus antigen-experienced comparison.

Each donor gave ten milliliters of peripheral blood. Source material: blood. The receptor was isolated from a young man in good health. This chain connects TRBV5-1 to TRBJ1-3; D gene ambiguous. The CDR3 DNA sequence: TGCGCCAGCAGCTTGGAAGGGCCAAGCTCTGGAAACACCATATATTTT. This encodes CASSLEGPSSGNTIYF.